Following are 25 T cell receptor beta chains from one sample sequenced in a study of T cell repertoires in cytomegalovirus infection. Their recognized antigens are unknown. In TCRdb, the reads were re-called with MiXCR into one record per CDR3 protein. The sample comprises about 360,000 distinct CDR3 sequences, roughly 34% of which are singletons, and approximately 13% rests with the top ten. Sequenced material: cultured PBMCs, taken from culture after CMV antigen stimulation. The receptor source for this set is a human donor in good health (CMV status not recorded). Some clones in this sample may be carry-over from other donors' samples.

The rearrangement links TRBV4-1 to TRBJ1-4, with 10 bases that match TRBD1. Germline V gene lookup returns CDR1 MGHRA and CDR2 YSYEKL. The trim removed 3 bases at V and 7 bases at J, leaving 8 bases unmatched. The CDR3 loop spans 16 amino acids. The CDR3 loop is CASSHPGQGGGEKLFF. The DNA for the CDR3 is TGCGCCAGCAGCCACCCAGGACAGGGGGGCGGTGAAAAACTGTTTTTT.

This chain joins TRBV7-8 and TRBJ1-1; D is ambiguous. V shed 2 bases and J shed 6 bases, with 10 bases lying between them. CDR1 SGHVS and CDR2 FQNEAQ come from the germline V gene. The CDR3 contains 13 residues. The CDR3 reads CASSLLGFAEAFF. The CDR3 coding sequence is TGTGCCAGCAGCTTATTAGGGTTCGCTGAAGCTTTCTTT.

This clonotype was picked up many times. The V call is TRBV28, the J call TRBJ1-5, with 7 positions matching TRBD1. In germline, CDR1 is MDHEN, CDR2 SYDVKM. With V trimmed by 2 bases and J by 2 bases, 3 bases remained unmatched. The CDR3 has 15 residues. CDR3 in amino acids: CASSLRQGGNQPQHF. Written as DNA, the CDR3 is TGTGCCAGCAGTTTAAGGCAGGGGGGCAATCAGCCCCAGCATTTT.

About this clonotype itself: Sequence at one end of the junction differs from germline and may be a read error. V usage is TRBV19 and J usage is TRBJ2-3; D unresolved. CDR3 length: 13 amino acids. Germline lookup yields CDR1 LNHDA and CDR2 SQIVND (reference sequence). The CDR3 DNA follows: TGTGCCACTAGTACCACTAGCACAGATACGCAGTATTTT. Translated: CATSTTSTDTQYF.

The chain combines TRBV12-3 or TRBV12-4 with TRBJ2-1; D is uncertain. The CDR3 loop spans 13 amino acids. The V end was cut by 6 bases, the J end by 6 bases, with 12 bases between. DNA of the CDR3: TGTGCCAGCAGCCCCAACGGCAGCAATGAGCAGTTCTTC. Translated, it gives CASSPNGSNEQFF.

There are a few counts of this clonotype. The CDR3, as DNA: TGTGCCAGCAGCCTAATGAGCAGGGGGAGCAACACTGAAGCTTTCTTT. This translates into CASSLMSRGSNTEAFF. This chain uses TRBV7-2 with TRBJ1-1, with TRBD1 identical over 7 bases. Germline loops: CDR1 SGHTA, CDR2 FQGNSA. V shed 5 bases and J 2 bases; nucleotides not matched to a gene: 11. This CDR3 contains 16 residues.

The chain recombines TRBV7-8 with TRBJ1-6, with 8 bases lining up with TRBD1. Trimming cost V 4 bases and J 10 bases; bases outside gene matches: 9. The CDR3 runs 15 residues. CDR1 is SGHVS and CDR2 is FQNEAQ in the germline V gene. This chain's CDR3 is CASSSRTGTGSPLHF. In DNA, the CDR3 is TGTGCCAGCAGCTCTCGGACAGGGACCGGATCACCCCTCCACTTT.

This clonotype was counted only a few times. The chain couples TRBV7-2 to TRBJ2-1; 12 nucleotides agree with TRBD2. The germline gives CDR1 SGHTA, CDR2 FQGNSA. V lost 2 bases to trimming and J lost 4 bases; unmatched junction nucleotides: 6. There are 17 residues in the CDR3. The CDR3 is CASSLFRTSGKYNEQFF. CDR3 bases: TGTGCCAGCAGCTTATTCCGGACTAGCGGGAAGTACAATGAGCAGTTCTTC.

The chain combines TRBV28 with TRBJ1-1; D gene unclear. The CDR3 covers 11 residues. Trimming left V 6 bases short and J 8 bases short, with 10 bases between. The germline V gene encodes CDR1 MDHEN and CDR2 SYDVKM. This CDR3 is CASRTTWEAFF. CDR3 DNA sequence: TGTGCCAGCAGAACAACATGGGAAGCTTTCTTT. The whole variable domain, filled in from reference TRBV28 and TRBJ1-1, reads DVKVTQSSRYLVKRTGEKVFLECVQDMDHENMFWYRQDPGLGLRLIYFSYDVKMKEKGDIPEGYSVSREKKERFSLILESASTNQTSMYLCASRTTWEAFFGQGTRLTVV.

The chain couples TRBV28 to TRBJ1-2, with a weak D call TRBD1 (6 bases). The CDR3 has 13 amino acids. Germline CDR1 is MDHEN and CDR2 is SYDVKM. V shed 2 bases and J shed 6 bases, with 10 bases lying between them. The CDR3 coding sequence is TGTGCCAGCAGTTTAAGGACAGAGAATGGCTACACCTTC. Its protein is CASSLRTENGYTF.

V is TRBV14 and J is TRBJ2-1; no clear D gene. The CDR3 has 10 amino acids. CDR1 is SGHDN, CDR2 FVKESK, per germline. Trimming stripped 8 bases from V and 5 bases from J, with 4 bases between. The DNA for the CDR3 is TGTGCCAGCGGTAACAATGAGCAGTTCTTC. Its translation: CASGNNEQFF. The full variable domain, its missing parts supplied by reference TRBV14 and TRBJ2-1, is EAGVTQFPSHSVIEKGQTVTLRCDPISGHDNLYWYRRVMGKEIKFLLHFVKESKQDESGMPNNRFLAERTGGTYSTLKVQPAELEDSGVYFCASGNNEQFFGPGTRLTVL.

DNA of the CDR3: TGTGCCAGCAGCTTACAGCAGAACACTGAAGCTTTCTTT. It yields the protein CASSLQQNTEAFF. The rearrangement joins TRBV7-8 to TRBJ1-1; D not certain. The germline CDR1 and CDR2 sequences are SGHVS and FQNEAQ. The germline V and J ends were trimmed by 2 bases and 1 base, with 5 bases remaining between them. The CDR3 has 13 amino acids.

A few counts support this clonotype. V and J are TRBV27 and TRBJ2-1; D possibly matches TRBD1 or TRBD2 (6 bases each). Trimming took 4 bases from V and 3 from J, leaving 13 bases between them. Per germline, CDR1 MNHEY and CDR2 SMNVEV (reference sequence). The CDR3 covers 15 residues. CDR3 DNA: TGTGCCAGCAGTTGGCGGAGGGGGGTCTACAATGAGCAGTTCTTC. It specifies CASSWRRGVYNEQFF.

The CDR3 loop is CASSPTTDNYGYTF. CDR3 DNA sequence: TGTGCCAGCAGCCCAACCACAGATAACTATGGCTACACCTTC. J is TRBJ1-2 and V is TRBV9; no clear D. The V and J ends lost 4 bases and 1 base respectively, with 11 bases between them. Per the germline V gene, CDR1 is SGDLS and CDR2 is YYNGEE. This CDR3 is 14 amino acids long.

This clonotype was detected a few times. V usage is TRBV7-2 and J usage is TRBJ2-7; D possibly matches TRBD1 or TRBD2 (6 bases each). This CDR3 is built from 14 residues. Trimming cost V 3 bases and J 7 bases, with 16 bases left between them. From germline, CDR1 is SGHTA and CDR2 FQGNSA. CDR3 coding DNA: TGTGCCAGCAGCTTCGGCGGGGCCCAGGGGGAGCAGTACGTC. Translating it yields CASSFGGAQGEQYV.

J is TRBJ2-3 and V is TRBV3-1, with D uncertain. V lost 3 bases, J lost 0 bases, and 10 bases lay in between. This CDR3 spans 15 amino acids. Germline lookup yields CDR1 LGHDT and CDR2 YNNKEL (reference sequence). The CDR3: CASSHGSPSTDTQYF. Written as DNA, the CDR3 is TGTGCCAGCAGCCATGGATCACCTAGCACAGATACGCAGTATTTT.

The V call is TRBV7-2, the J call TRBJ1-2; the match to TRBD1 covers 8 bases. The germline V gene encodes CDR1 SGHTA and CDR2 FQGNSA. With V trimmed by 5 bases and J by 8 bases, 13 bases remained unmatched. The CDR3 loop spans 15 amino acids. The CDR3 here is CASSVNSGQGWGYTF. The CDR3 coding sequence is TGTGCCAGCAGCGTTAACTCCGGACAGGGATGGGGCTACACCTTC.

The V and J genes are TRBV7-2 and TRBJ2-3, with 13 bases matching TRBD2. Germline assignment: CDR1 SGHTA and CDR2 FQGNSA. This CDR3 comprises 15 residues. V shed 4 bases and J 5 bases; nucleotides not matched to a gene: 3. CDR3 bases: TGTGCCAGCAGCTATAGGACTAGCGGGGGAGATACGCAGTATTTT. As protein: CASSYRTSGGDTQYF.

CDR3 amino acids: CASSSLVETQYF. The DNA for the CDR3 is TGTGCCAGCAGCTCTCTCGTCGAGACCCAGTACTTC. The V and J genes are TRBV7-6 and TRBJ2-5, with no clear D. Germline lookup yields CDR1 SGHVS and CDR2 FNYEAQ. Trimming pared 4 bases from V and 5 bases from J, leaving 8 bases between. The CDR3 loop spans 12 amino acids.

The chain is built from TRBV27 and TRBJ2-1, with 11 bases identical to TRBD2. The ends lost 4 bases at V and 8 bases at J; junction bases unmatched: 10. Germline CDR1 is MNHEY and CDR2 is SMNVEV (reference sequence). The CDR3 has 16 residues. The CDR3: CASSSLAGGPGDEQFF. The CDR3 coding sequence is TGTGCCAGCAGTTCCTTAGCGGGAGGGCCGGGGGATGAGCAGTTCTTC.

This clonotype was seen at least ten times. V usage is TRBV4-3 and J usage is TRBJ2-5; D ambiguous. Germline CDR1 reads LGHNA; CDR2 reads YSLEER. V shed 0 bases and J shed 5 bases, with 13 bases lying between them. The CDR3 covers 15 residues. Here the CDR3 reads CASSQDFGSWETQYF. CDR3 in DNA: TGCGCCAGCAGCCAAGATTTCGGGTCCTGGGAGACCCAGTACTTC.

The chain links TRBV19 to TRBJ1-1, with D possibly matching TRBD1 (6 bases). The CDR3 consists of 13 residues. Germline CDR1 reads LNHDA; CDR2 reads SQIVND (reference sequence). V shed 3 bases and J shed 4 bases, with 9 bases lying between them. The CDR3 is CASSIQGFTEAFF. In DNA form, the CDR3 reads TGTGCCAGTAGTATTCAGGGGTTCACTGAAGCTTTCTTT.

This clonotype was detected only a few times. The genes are TRBV6-5 and TRBJ1-1, with TRBD1 matching over 7 bases. Germline loops: CDR1 MNHEY, CDR2 SVGAGI. The ends lost 2 bases at V and 7 bases at J; junction bases unmatched: 4. The CDR3 runs 13 residues. The CDR3 sequence is CASSYLRDSEAFF. Written as DNA, the CDR3 is TGTGCCAGCAGTTACCTCCGGGACAGTGAAGCTTTCTTT.

V gene TRBV4-3 combines with J gene TRBJ1-1, with no clear D. Trimming shortened V by 6 bases and J by 4 bases, and 12 bases separated the two germline ends. Germline V gene lookup returns CDR1 LGHNA and CDR2 YSLEER. The CDR3 spans 13 residues. Here the CDR3 reads CASSPAEFTEAFF. CDR3 DNA: TGCGCCAGCAGTCCCGCTGAATTCACTGAAGCTTTCTTT.

The CDR3 coding sequence is TGCGCCAGCAGCCAAGTTGGTCGGATGAACACTGAAGCTTTCTTT. Amino acid sequence: CASSQVGRMNTEAFF. The rearrangement joins TRBV4-1 to TRBJ1-1, with D uncertain. The CDR3 is 15 amino acids. Germline-derived CDR1 and CDR2 are MGHRA and YSYEKL. V lost 1 base and J lost 0, with 9 bases in between.